This TCR beta chain was retrieved from a study of blood T cells in healthy people across ages. A few counts support this clonotype. The antigen is unknown. Per sample, at least 6 micrograms of total RNA were extracted. Through a sample-barcoded 5' primer and a J-beta primer mix, a second PCR was run for 7 to 11 cycles. All samples gave at least 3 million CDR3-containing paired-end reads. TCRdb re-analysed the 5' RACE reads in MiXCR, keeping a single row per CDR3 protein. The sample has 850,000 to 1,000,000 distinct CDR3 sequences, roughly half seen once. The CDR3 length is 12 residues. Germline CDR1 and CDR2: SGHTA and FQGNSA. Trimming removed 1 base from V and 9 bases from J, with 7 bases in between. Broader study findings: Any changes in expanded clonotypes were possibly confounded, as donor CMV status remained unknown.

Input material: blood. The chain carries TRBV7-2 and TRBJ1-5; D remains ambiguous. The source is a woman aged 55-70 years in good health. CDR3 nucleotide sequence: TGTGCCAGCAGCTTAGATCTCCGGCCCCAGCATTTT. This gives the protein CASSLDLRPQHF. Variable domain in full (rest from reference TRBV7-2 and TRBJ1-5): GAGVSQSPSNKVTEKGKDVELRCDPISGHTALYWYRQSLGQGLEFLIYFQGNSAPDKSGLPSDRFSAERTGGSVSTLTIQRTQQEDSAVYLCASSLDLRPQHFGDGTRLSIL.